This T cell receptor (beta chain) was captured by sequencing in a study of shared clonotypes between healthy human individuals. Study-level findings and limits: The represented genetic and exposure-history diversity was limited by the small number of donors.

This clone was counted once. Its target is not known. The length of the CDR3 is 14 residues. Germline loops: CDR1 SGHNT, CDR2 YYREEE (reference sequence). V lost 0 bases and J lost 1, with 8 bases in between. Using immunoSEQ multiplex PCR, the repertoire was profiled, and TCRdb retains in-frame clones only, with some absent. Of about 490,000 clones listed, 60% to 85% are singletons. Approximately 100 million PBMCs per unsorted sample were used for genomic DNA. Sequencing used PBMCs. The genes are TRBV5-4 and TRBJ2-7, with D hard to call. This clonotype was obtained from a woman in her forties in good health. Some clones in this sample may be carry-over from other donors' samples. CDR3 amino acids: CASSLDISSYEQYF. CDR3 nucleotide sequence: TGTGCCAGCAGCTTGGACATTTCGTCCTACGAGCAGTACTTC. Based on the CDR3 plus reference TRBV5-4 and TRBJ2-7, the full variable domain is ETGVTQSPTHLIKTRGQQVTLRCSSQSGHNTVSWYQQALGQGPQFIFQYYREEENGRGNFPPRFSGLQFPNYSSELNVNALELDDSALYLCASSLDISSYEQYFGPGTRLTVT.